Shown below are 15 T cell receptor beta chains from a single sample sequenced in a study of blood T cell repertoires in COVID-19. Some clones are missing from TCRdb's copy, which holds only in-frame ones; the method was immunoSEQ multiplex PCR. The sample contains around 200,000 clones, around 85% of which appear only once. The sample taken for sequencing was peripheral blood. The receptors here all came from a man over 45 who had recovered from COVID-19.

This clone was seen more than once but under ten times. The chain is built from TRBV5-8 and TRBJ2-1, with D maybe TRBD2 (5 bases). Germline assignment: CDR1 SGHTS and CDR2 YDEGEE. This CDR3 region has 14 residues. V was clipped by 2 bases and J by 8 bases, with 14 bases between them. CDR3 bases: TGTGCCAGCAGCTTACTCGTCGGGGTCGATGAGCAGTTCTTC. Amino acids: CASSLLVGVDEQFF.

This chain links TRBV18 with TRBJ2-3, with 7 bases fitting TRBD2. V lost 3 bases, J lost 5 bases, and 14 bases stayed unmatched. Germline V CDR1 and CDR2: KGHSH, LQKENI. The CDR3 is 17 amino acids. The CDR3 reads CASSPIETSSWVDTQYF. DNA for the CDR3: TGTGCCAGCTCACCTATCGAGACTAGCTCGTGGGTAGATACGCAGTATTTT.

This chain joins TRBV29-1 and TRBJ2-7; TRBD1 matches at 8 bases. In germline, CDR1 is SQVTM, CDR2 ANQGSEA. The CDR3 spans 14 residues. The ends lost 2 bases at V and 3 bases at J; junction bases unmatched: 6. CDR3 sequence (DNA): TGCAGCGTTGAACAGGACAGGGCCAGCTACGAGCAGTACTTC. It specifies CSVEQDRASYEQYF.

To note about this clone: The junction and the germline gene differ at one end; a read error may be behind it. J is TRBJ1-1 and V is TRBV7-3, with D possibly TRBD1 on 5 matching bases. Germline assignment: CDR1 SGHTA and CDR2 FQGTGA. The CDR3 length is 14 residues. CDR3 DNA: TGCGCCAGCAAGGTCGGGGGGGAAGGAACTGAAGCTTTCTTT. As protein: CASKVGGEGTEAFF.

V gene TRBV3-1 (or the pseudogene TRBV3-2) combines with J gene TRBJ2-3, with D unclear. V gave up 4 bases and J gave up 2 bases, with 4 bases separating them. This CDR3 spans 12 amino acids. Germline CDR1 is LGHDT and CDR2 is YNNKEL (reference sequence). CDR3 nucleotides: TGTGCCAGCAGCCCAAACACAGATACGCAGTATTTT. The encoded protein is CASSPNTDTQYF.

This chain connects TRBV3-1 (or the pseudogene TRBV3-2) to TRBJ2-7; 7 bases match TRBD1. The germline V gene encodes CDR1 LGHDT and CDR2 YNNKEL (reference sequence). The CDR3 extends over 13 amino acids. Trimming at V came to 8 bases and at J to 1 base, leaving 5 bases not matched to a gene. The CDR3 loop is CASLKQGSYEQYF. The CDR3 nucleotides read TGTGCCAGCCTAAAACAGGGGTCCTACGAGCAGTACTTC.

This clone came up a few times. V gene TRBV3-1 (or the pseudogene TRBV3-2) combines with J gene TRBJ1-3; D unclear. CDR1 and CDR2 (germline): LGHDT, YNNKEL (reference sequence). CDR3 length: 13 amino acids. Trimming took 2 bases from V and 4 from J, leaving 6 bases between them. Here the CDR3 reads CASSQFSGNTIYF. Here the CDR3 DNA reads TGTGCCAGCAGCCAATTCTCCGGAAACACCATATATTTT.

This clone was seen only once. The chain recombines TRBV5-1 with TRBJ2-1; weak D call: TRBD1 (6 bases). V was clipped by 0 bases and J by 4 bases, with 11 bases between them. The V gene's germline CDR1 is SGHRS and CDR2 YFSETQ. This CDR3 has 15 amino acids. In DNA form, the CDR3 reads TGCGCCAGCAGCTTGGCGGGACACGGTTACAATGAGCAGTTCTTC. Protein: CASSLAGHGYNEQFF. The whole variable domain, filled in from reference TRBV5-1 and TRBJ2-1, reads KAGVTQTPRYLIKTRGQQVTLSCSPISGHRSVSWYQQTPGQGLQFLFEYFSETQRNKGNFPGRFSGRQFSNSRSEMNVSTLELGDSALYLCASSLAGHGYNEQFFGPGTRLTVL.

This chain joins TRBV24-1 and TRBJ2-1; TRBD2 matches at 9 bases. Per germline, CDR1 KGHDR and CDR2 SFDVKD. V gave up 2 bases and J gave up 8 bases; unmatched junction bases: 9. CDR3 length equals 16 residues. CDR3 in amino acids: CATSDSTGTSIDEQFF. The CDR3 DNA sequence: TGTGCCACCAGTGATTCCACCGGGACTAGCATCGATGAGCAGTTCTTC.

The V and J genes are TRBV9 and TRBJ1-3; D not certain. Per the germline V gene, CDR1 is SGDLS and CDR2 is YYNGEE. With 0 bases removed from V and 0 bases from J, the gap between germline ends came to 7 bases. The CDR3 has 15 amino acids. As DNA, the CDR3 is TGTGCCAGCAGCGTAGCTCTAAGCTCTGGAAACACCATATATTTT. The encoded protein is CASSVALSSGNTIYF. The full variable domain, in which reference TRBV9 and TRBJ1-3 provide the parts outside the CDR3, is DSGVTQTPKHLITATGQRVTLRCSPRSGDLSVYWYQQSLDQGLQFLIQYYNGEERAKGNILERFSAQQFPDLHSELNLSSLELGDSALYFCASSVALSSGNTIYFGEGSWLTVV.

The chain has TRBV29-1 and TRBJ1-3; 7 nucleotides align to TRBD1. The CDR3 spans 16 residues. After removal of 6 bases from V and 1 base from J, the junction contained 12 bases not matched to a gene. Per germline, CDR1 SQVTM and CDR2 ANQGSEA. CDR3 region: CSVLSHSGGSGNTIYF. The CDR3 nucleotides are TGCAGCGTCTTGTCACATTCAGGGGGTTCTGGAAACACCATATATTTT.

This rearrangement joins TRBV13 to TRBJ2-2; the D gene is possibly TRBD1 (6 bases). V dropped 5 bases and J dropped 1 base, with 11 bases sitting between them. This CDR3 comprises 15 residues. CDR1 and CDR2 (germline): PRHDT, FYEKMQ (reference sequence). The CDR3 sequence is CASSHREKNTGELFF. CDR3 bases: TGTGCCAGCAGCCACAGGGAAAAGAACACCGGGGAGCTGTTTTTT.

This clone turned up a few times. The chain combines TRBV12-3 or TRBV12-4 with TRBJ1-2; no firm D call. This CDR3 spans 13 amino acids. V lost 3 bases and J 0 bases, leaving 5 bases between the germline ends. CDR3 in amino acids: CASSFRSNYGYTF. The DNA of the CDR3 is TGTGCCAGCAGTTTTAGATCTAACTATGGCTACACCTTC.

This rearrangement joins TRBV7-2 to TRBJ2-7, with D possibly TRBD1 on 5 matching bases. Germline CDR1 reads SGHTA; CDR2 reads FQGNSA. The CDR3 covers 15 residues. Trimming stripped 7 bases from V and 1 base from J, with 17 bases between. The CDR3 is CASTPVPGRSYEQYF. In DNA, the CDR3 is TGTGCCAGCACCCCCGTTCCAGGGCGGTCCTACGAGCAGTACTTC.

The chain has TRBV7-8 and TRBJ1-1; 8 bases map to TRBD1. The V and J ends lost 5 bases and 5 bases, in that order; junction bases with no gene match: 10. Per germline, CDR1 SGHVS and CDR2 FQNEAQ. The CDR3 runs 15 residues. The CDR3 coding sequence is TGTGCCAGCAGCCCGACAGGGGCCTTCGGGACTGAAGCTTTCTTT. Translation gives CASSPTGAFGTEAFF.